Sequencing of this T cell receptor beta chain was carried out in a study of T cell responses to AZD1222 COVID-19 vaccine (TCRdb year 2021). For the study in its entirety: TCR sequencing was performed for roughly 250 trial participants, of whom around 200 were given two doses of AZD1222 and around 26 were given two doses of MenACWY control vaccine. Enrollment into the trials was organized by age into subgroups of 18-55, 56-69 and 70-plus years, and those subgroups contained roughly 140, 27 and 60 TCR-sequenced participants, respectively.

As regards this clone: Its antigen is currently not known. Base quality data are lacking; no much larger clone is found one base away.

The CDR3 regions of human TCRbeta chains were analyzed by immunosequencing. The authors' pipeline ran thus. Repertoire TCRs were matched against a reference library of SARS-CoV-2-specific TCRs generated with the MIRA antigen-specificity platform. Breadth meant the fraction of unique TCRs that were SARS-CoV-2-associated, whereas depth meant the fraction of total T cells that were SARS-CoV-2-associated. Using the MIRA data, each spike-specific TCR was mapped to the spike region that the TCR reacts to and placed in a CD4 or CD8 class. Log10-transformed breadth and depth values were compared by one-way ANOVA with Sidak's multiple comparisons tests. TCRdb took this table from immuneACCESS and kept in-frame rearrangements with V and J called. Such tables lack part of the clones; where checked against another copy, unresolved V genes explain under half of the gap, and the rest is unexplained. That table furnishes V, J and clone size, whereas the DNA furnished D and trimming. The sample data list 130,000 to 150,000 clones, and about 81% of these were observed just once. The biggest ten clones account for about 4% of the sample.

From its cysteine to its phenylalanine, the CDR3 spans 14 amino acids. Of all the DNA, just the CDR3 is kept, 42 bases in frame from base 1. V is reduced by 1 base and J by 0 bases, leaving a spacing of 6 bases between them. CDR1 is given as KGHSH and CDR2 as LQKENI, both from the germline V gene. Sample time point, as interpreted from the label and publication: baseline before first vaccination. This specimen's treatment or condition label, interpreted: meningococcal conjugate vaccine given as trial control. Vaccinee samples were obtained from the UK trials COV001 and COV002, which included a single-blind randomized controlled phase 2/3 trial of AZD1222 (ChAdOx1 nCoV-19) in healthy adults. Trial participant PBMC samples were collected at day 0 and day 28 after the second dose for TCRbeta chain sequencing. The paper as a whole reports these results and caveats: Participants were mostly white British, with more females than males. The authors suggested clonal diversity may have been underestimated. The 56-69-year group was small, and its depth increase did not reach significance, likely because of low power. Reportedly, close to half of the unique spike-specific TCRs recognized epitopes lying outside the regions that are mutated in the B.1.351 and B.1.1.7 variants. A significant rise in spike-specific TCR breadth and depth was observed after two AZD1222 doses relative to day 0 and relative to MenACWY recipients. No day 14 peak-response samples were available, so repertoires were characterized only after the peak T cell response. Vaccine-associated CD4 TCRs spanned the whole spike protein, with dominant responses in regions 160-218 and 743-854. Conclusions about previously exposed vaccinees were limited because only a handful of AZD1222 recipients were SARS-CoV-2 seropositive at baseline.

This receptor was taken from an adult in good health. Sample: peripheral blood, taken on day 0 of MenACWY control vaccination. This receptor chain uses TRBV18 and TRBJ1-2; no confident D gene assignment can be made. The nucleotides are TGTGCCAGCTCACCACAGGCATCTAACTATGGCTACACCTTC. This yields the protein CASSPQASNYGYTF. Where the CDR3 stops, the reference TRBV18 and TRBJ1-2 genes take over; the full variable domain is NAGVMQNPRHLVRRRGQEARLRCSPMKGHSHVYWYRQLPEEGLKFMVYLQKENIIDESGMPKERFSAEFPKEGPSILRIQQVVRGDSAAYFCASSPQASNYGYTFGSGTRLTVV.